A single sample is the source of the 13 T cell receptor beta chains below, sequenced in a study of T cells in Graves' hyperthyroidism and ophthalmopathy. It was RNA transcripts that yielded the amplified TCR beta CDR3 regions. With the HTBI primer set, the TCR CDR3 went through a first round of RT-PCR. One entry per CDR3 protein results from TCRdb running MiXCR on the multiplex PCR reads. The table shows hundreds of thousands of distinct CDR3 sequences, with nearly 45% occurring only once. Sequenced material: peripheral blood or thyroid tissue (not recorded which). The receptors come from an adult man with Graves' disease, either hyperthyroidism or ophthalmopathy (not recorded which).

The rearrangement links TRBV6-1 to TRBJ2-7; 7 bases match TRBD2. Unmatched junction bases numbered 5, after V lost 7 bases and J lost 5 bases. Looked up from germline, CDR1 is MNHNS and CDR2 is SASEGT. CDR3 length: 12 residues. Here the CDR3 reads CASTGGGHEQYF. CDR3 DNA sequence: TGTGCCAGCACTGGGGGGGGTCACGAGCAGTACTTC.

About this clonotype itself: A much larger clone differs by one base, so this may be a read error. V gene TRBV7-9 combines with J gene TRBJ1-6; maybe TRBD1 (5 bases). Trimming shortened V by 4 bases and J by 10 bases, and 14 bases separated the two germline ends. This CDR3 is 14 amino acids long. Germline CDR1 and CDR2: SEHNR and FQNEAQ (reference sequence). The CDR3 loop reads CASSSSGGWSPLHF. The DNA for the CDR3 is TGTGCCAGCAGCTCCTCGGGGGGGTGGTCACCCCTCCACTTT.

The chain is built from TRBV29-1 and TRBJ2-7; D might be TRBD2 (5 bases). CDR1 and CDR2 (germline): SQVTM, ANQGSEA. V gave up 7 bases and J gave up 2 bases, with 15 bases separating them. The CDR3 covers 13 residues. CDR3 sequence: CSALREGAYEQYF. CDR3 DNA: TGCAGCGCCCTTCGGGAAGGCGCCTACGAGCAGTACTTC.

The V and J genes are TRBV20-1 and TRBJ1-5; D ambiguous. CDR1 and CDR2 (germline): DFQATT, SNEGSKA (reference sequence). The V gene lost 7 bases and the J gene lost 0 bases, with 19 bases spanning the gap. The CDR3 totals 16 residues. In nucleotides, the CDR3 is TGCAGTGAAGCGGTCAGACCACGTTATAGCAATCAGCCCCAGCATTTT. It encodes CSEAVRPRYSNQPQHF.

This clonotype appeared many times. The chain combines TRBV24-1 with TRBJ1-1; D unclear. The CDR3 has 15 residues. Trimming removed 1 base at V and 8 bases at J, with 16 bases between. CDR1 is KGHDR, CDR2 SFDVKD, per germline. CDR3 sequence: CATSDLCQNKIEAFF. The CDR3 nucleotides are TGTGCCACCAGTGATTTATGTCAAAATAAGATCGAAGCTTTCTTT.

The chain is built from TRBV7-6 and TRBJ1-1; the D is unclear. The germline CDR1 and CDR2 sequences are SGHVS and FNYEAQ. V was pared by 5 bases and J by 2 bases, with 15 bases between. This CDR3 has 15 amino acids. This CDR3 is CASSVAHGRNTEAFF. The CDR3 DNA is TGTGCCAGCAGCGTTGCTCACGGAAGAAACACTGAAGCTTTCTTT.

This clonotype was seen more than once but under ten times. The chain employs TRBV7-2 and TRBJ1-5; 9 positions match TRBD1. CDR1 and CDR2 (germline): SGHTA, FQGNSA. The V gene end was trimmed by 6 bases and the J gene end by 6 bases; junction bases not matched to a gene: 12. The CDR3 extends over 16 amino acids. This chain's CDR3 is CASSRPGTGSAQPQHF. CDR3 in DNA: TGTGCCAGCAGTCGTCCCGGGACAGGGAGCGCTCAGCCCCAGCATTTT.

A word on this clonotype: A much larger clone lies one base from this, so it may be a read error. This chain links TRBV11-1 with TRBJ2-7; 9 bases map to TRBD1. Germline CDR1 SGHAT, CDR2 FQDESV (reference sequence). The CDR3 contains 13 residues. The CDR3 DNA reads as TGTGCCAGCGCCCGGGACAGGGCCTACAAGCAGTACTTC. Amino acids: CASARDRAYKQYF.

As for this clonotype: A read error is possible here, since a much larger clone lies one base away. The V and J genes are TRBV20-1 and TRBJ1-4, with 7 bases lining up with TRBD1. Per germline, CDR1 DFQATT and CDR2 SNEGSKA (reference sequence). The CDR3 spans 15 residues. The CDR3 bases are TGCAGTGCTAGAGATCGCGGGACAGTCAATGAAGAACTGTTTTTT. Its protein product is CSARDRGTVNEELFF.

This clonotype was observed a single time. V and J are TRBV13 and TRBJ1-2; no clear D. The CDR3 contains 18 residues. V lost 4 bases to trimming and J lost 0 bases, with 21 bases between them. Germline CDR1 PRHDT, CDR2 FYEKMQ (reference sequence). DNA of the CDR3: TGTGCCAGCAGCTGGGATAGATCCGGGAATCCTGCTAACTATGGCTACACCTTC. It codes for CASSWDRSGNPANYGYTF.

This clonotype was found a few times. The chain couples TRBV2 to TRBJ1-2; TRBD1 might be the D (6 bases). This CDR3 has 13 residues. V gave up 6 bases and J gave up 4 bases, with 12 bases separating them. Looked up from germline, CDR1 is SNHLY and CDR2 is FYNNEI. CDR3 sequence reads: CASSPGGVYGYTF. In nucleotides, the CDR3 is TGTGCCAGCAGCCCTGGGGGCGTCTATGGCTACACCTTC.

This clonotype was observed a handful of times. The chain carries TRBV4-1 and TRBJ2-7; 10 bases line up with TRBD2. V lost 4 bases and J lost 12; bases outside the gene matches: 12. CDR1 is MGHRA, CDR2 YSYEKL, per germline. The CDR3 is 14 residues long. The CDR3 nucleotides read TGCGCCAGCAGCCCTCACCTAGCGGGGGCTTCACGGTACTTC. Translation gives CASSPHLAGASRYF.

The V and J genes are TRBV12-3 or TRBV12-4 and TRBJ1-1; D gene unclear. This CDR3 region has 13 residues. V dropped 4 bases and J dropped 8 bases, with 14 bases sitting between them. Here the CDR3 DNA reads TGTGCCAGCAGTTACCTCCCTACCATAGAAGCTTTCTTT. This gives the protein CASSYLPTIEAFF.